The 22 T cell receptor beta chains below come from one sample, sequenced in a study of blood T cells in healthy people across ages. Alongside a J-beta primer mix, a sample-barcoded 5' primer served in a second PCR lasting roughly 6 to 11 cycles. TCRdb reanalysed the 5' RACE reads using MiXCR and keeps one entry per CDR3 protein. The sample records some 940,000 distinct CDR3 sequences, roughly 29% being singletons. This sample also belongs to another study, concerning T cells of mothers and their children.

Sequencing was performed on blood. Source of these receptors: a middle-aged woman in good health.

This clonotype was recorded at least ten times. This rearrangement joins TRBV24-1 to TRBJ2-6; TRBD1 agrees at 7 bases. Unmatched junction bases numbered 7, after V lost 3 bases and J lost 0 bases. Germline lookup yields CDR1 KGHDR and CDR2 SFDVKD. This CDR3 spans 18 amino acids. The CDR3 region is CATSDAVGQSSGANVLTF. CDR3 bases: TGTGCCACCAGTGATGCGGTGGGACAGTCCTCTGGGGCCAACGTCCTGACTTTC.

This clonotype was counted between two and nine times. The junction shows a germline mismatch at one end, possibly a read error. The chain recombines TRBV7-9 with TRBJ1-2; D perhaps matches TRBD1 (6 bases). Per the germline V gene, CDR1 is SEHNR and CDR2 is FQNEAQ (reference sequence). The CDR3 is 13 residues long. The CDR3 sequence is CASSLTGNYDYTF. The CDR3 DNA sequence: TGTGCCAGCAGCTTAACAGGGAACTATGACTACACCTTC.

The CDR3 reads CASSQDRADGYTF. The DNA of the CDR3 is TGCGCCAGCAGCCAAGATAGGGCCGATGGCTACACCTTC. The V gene is TRBV4-3, the J gene TRBJ1-2; D remains unclear. Between the trimmed V and J ends, which lost 0 bases and 6 bases, there was a span of 8 bases. CDR3 length equals 13 residues. Germline loops: CDR1 LGHNA, CDR2 YSLEER.

This clonotype was detected only a few times. V and J are TRBV5-1 and TRBJ2-5; 7 bases are a match to TRBD1. This CDR3 is 14 amino acids long. Germline CDR1 is SGHRS and CDR2 is YFSETQ. The junction had 14 bases not matched to a gene; V was cut back by 4 bases and J by 11 bases. The CDR3 region has the DNA TGCGCCAGCAGCAGGGGACAGTCCTACAATGAGCAGTACTTC. Residues: CASSRGQSYNEQYF.

This clonotype was detected a few times. V is TRBV4-1 and J is TRBJ2-7; TRBD2 aligns across 10 bases. V lost 3 bases, J lost 2 bases, and 7 bases stayed unmatched. CDR3 size: 16 residues. Germline V gene lookup returns CDR1 MGHRA and CDR2 YSYEKL. CDR3 sequence reads: CASSQFASGGAYEQYF. The CDR3 DNA follows: TGCGCCAGCAGCCAGTTTGCTAGCGGGGGAGCCTACGAGCAGTACTTC.

V and J are TRBV24-1 and TRBJ1-1; D unresolved. CDR1 and CDR2 from the germline V gene are KGHDR and SFDVKD. The CDR3 loop spans 14 amino acids. With 4 bases removed from V and 1 base from J, the gap between germline ends came to 9 bases. Here the CDR3 DNA reads TGTGCCACCAGTGAGGGAGGCGGGAACACTGAAGCTTTCTTT. Residues: CATSEGGGNTEAFF.

For this clonotype: A much larger clone lies one base from this, so it may be a read error. The chain joins TRBV5-6 to TRBJ2-7; TRBD1 might be the D (5 bases). V was clipped by 3 bases and J by 4 bases, with 11 bases between them. Germline V gives CDR1 SGHDT, CDR2 YYEEEE. The CDR3 sequence is 13 residues long. CDR3 in amino acids: CASSSDMTYEQYF. CDR3 nucleotide sequence: TGTGCCAGCAGCTCGGACATGACATACGAGCAGTACTTC.

The chain uses TRBV5-1 and TRBJ1-1; TRBD1 might be the D (5 bases). CDR3 length equals 16 residues. The V gene lost 4 bases and the J gene lost 1 base, with 17 bases spanning the gap. Germline CDR1 SGHRS, CDR2 YFSETQ. The chain's CDR3 is CASSGTPGGKNTEAFF. CDR3 nucleotide sequence: TGCGCCAGCAGCGGGACCCCTGGGGGGAAGAACACTGAAGCTTTCTTT.

A few counts support this clonotype. CDR3: CASSQRTSYNEQFF. Written as DNA, the CDR3 is TGTGCCAGCAGTCAACGGACTAGCTACAATGAGCAGTTCTTC. The chain uses TRBV7-6 and TRBJ2-1; 7 bases match TRBD2. Per germline, CDR1 SGHVS and CDR2 FNYEAQ. The CDR3 contains 14 residues. V was pared by 6 bases and J by 3 bases, with 5 bases of the junction left unmatched.

About this clonotype itself: A much more abundant neighbour one base away suggests this may be a read error. This chain uses TRBV4-2 with TRBJ2-4, with a tentative D call TRBD2 (5 bases). Germline V gene sequence: CDR1 LGHNA, CDR2 YNFKEQ. This CDR3 is 11 amino acids long. The CDR3 sequence: CAGSQGLIQYF. The CDR3 coding sequence is TGTGCCGGCAGCCAAGGACTCATTCAGTACTTC.

A remark on this clonotype: A much larger clone lies one base from this, so it may be a read error. It is likely a read error, because the conserved phenylalanine at the end of the CDR3 is missing. The limits of the CDR3 on the DNA are not certain, so only TCRdb's listed CDR3 is given. The V gene is TRBV29-1, the J gene TRBJ1-2. CDR1 and CDR2 from the germline V gene are SQVTM and ANQGSEA. The CDR3 sequence runs 13 residues, both termini included. This chain's CDR3 is CSSSLSGWDGYTC.

This clonotype has a single count. The CDR3 loop is CSVDRVNEQFF. CDR3 DNA: TGCAGCGTTGACAGGGTCAATGAGCAGTTCTTC. V usage is TRBV29-1 and J usage is TRBJ2-1; D is perhaps TRBD1 (5 bases). The V gene lost 3 bases and the J gene lost 6 bases, with 6 bases spanning the gap. Germline values: CDR1 SQVTM, CDR2 ANQGSEA. This CDR3 contains 11 residues.

There are many counts of this clonotype. The chain uses TRBV29-1 and TRBJ2-7; 9 bases map to TRBD1. This CDR3 contains 12 residues. With 5 bases clipped from V and 6 bases from J, the junction kept 5 bases outside the gene matches. Germline assignment: CDR1 SQVTM and CDR2 ANQGSEA. The CDR3 sequence is CSVRTGEAEQYF. CDR3 sequence (DNA): TGCAGCGTTAGGACAGGGGAGGCCGAGCAGTACTTC.

Only a few counts were recorded for this clonotype. This may be a read error: a much more frequent sequence differs by one nucleotide. This chain joins TRBV5-1 and TRBJ2-1; no firm D call. The V end lost 3 bases, the J end lost 6 bases, and 13 bases lay between the germline ends. Germline V gene lookup returns CDR1 SGHRS and CDR2 YFSETQ. CDR3 length equals 14 residues. The CDR3 loop reads CASSWDAASNEQFF. As DNA, the CDR3 is TGCGCCAGCAGCTGGGATGCAGCGTCCAATGAGCAGTTCTTC. Looking up the rest from reference TRBV5-1 and TRBJ2-1 gives the full variable domain: KAGVTQTPRYLIKTRGQQVTLSCSPISGHRSVSWYQQTPGQGLQFLFEYFSETQRNKGNFPGRFSGRQFSNSRSEMNVSTLELGDSALYLCASSWDAASNEQFFGPGTRLTVL.

This clonotype was counted a single time. Sequence at one end of the junction differs from germline and may be a read error. The rearrangement uses TRBV20-1 and TRBJ2-3; TRBD2 matches at 13 bases. The CDR3 covers 18 residues. Germline V gene data show CDR1 as DFQATT and CDR2 as SNEGSKA (reference sequence). CDR3 region: CGARLTSGGPRGTDTQYF. CDR3 sequence (DNA): TGCGGTGCTAGGCTGACTAGCGGGGGGCCCCGTGGCACAGATACGCAGTATTTT.

The chain couples TRBV7-2 to TRBJ1-1, with D uncertain. Germline V gene data show CDR1 as SGHTA and CDR2 as FQGNSA. The CDR3 is 13 residues long. The ends were cut back, 3 bases at V and 4 bases at J, with 9 bases in the middle. The CDR3 DNA sequence: TGTGCCAGCAGCTTTCGGCGCAGCACTGAAGCTTTCTTT. It is translated as CASSFRRSTEAFF.

The V and J genes are TRBV4-3 and TRBJ1-1, with no clear D. Between the trimmed V and J ends, which lost 0 bases and 5 bases, there was a span of 13 bases. Germline V gene sequence: CDR1 LGHNA, CDR2 YSLEER. The CDR3 sequence is 15 residues long. The CDR3, as DNA: TGCGCCAGCAGCCAAGATACCCAAACGGGGACTGAAGCTTTCTTT. It translates to CASSQDTQTGTEAFF.

This rearrangement joins TRBV19 to TRBJ2-1; 10 nucleotides agree with TRBD2. This CDR3 spans 15 amino acids. V lost 5 bases, J lost 2 bases, and 3 bases stayed unmatched. CDR1 LNHDA and CDR2 SQIVND come from the germline V gene (reference sequence). The CDR3 sequence is CASSGGLAPYNEQFF. CDR3 sequence (DNA): TGTGCCAGTAGTGGGGGACTAGCGCCCTACAATGAGCAGTTCTTC.

Only a few counts were recorded for this clonotype. The chain employs TRBV28 and TRBJ1-5; a possible D gene is TRBD1 (5 bases). Germline assignment: CDR1 MDHEN and CDR2 SYDVKM. This CDR3 has 15 residues. Trimming shortened V by 2 bases and J by 0 bases, and 8 bases separated the two germline ends. CDR3 sequence reads: CASSLAQGSNQPQHF. CDR3 sequence (DNA): TGTGCCAGCAGTTTAGCTCAGGGTAGCAATCAGCCCCAGCATTTT.

A remark on this clonotype: A much larger clone differs from this one at a single base, so this may be a read error. The chain links TRBV12-3 or TRBV12-4 to TRBJ2-3; 8 nucleotides agree with TRBD2. The length of the CDR3 is 16 residues. The CDR3 nucleotides read TGTGCCAGCAGTGACTCGGGGGGGCCCCGCACAGATGCGCAGTATTTT. Its translation: CASSDSGGPRTDAQYF.

This chain uses TRBV27 with TRBJ2-4; 9 nucleotides line up with TRBD1. Matching the DNA end better, TRBJ2-7 makes the J call doubtful. This CDR3 region has 15 residues. The germline CDR1 and CDR2 sequences are MNHEY and SMNVEV (reference sequence). In DNA form, the CDR3 reads TGTGCCAGCAGTTTTGGATCGGGACAGGGCTACGAGCAGTACTTC. Its translation: CASSFGSGQGYEQYF.

J is TRBJ2-7 and V is TRBV7-9; maybe TRBD1 (6 bases). CDR3 length: 15 amino acids. Germline CDR1 and CDR2: SEHNR and FQNEAQ (reference sequence). V gave up 4 bases and J gave up 1 base, with 14 bases separating them. The CDR3 DNA reads as TGTGCCAGCAGCTACTATCCGGGACAATCCTACGAGCAGTACTTC. This encodes CASSYYPGQSYEQYF.